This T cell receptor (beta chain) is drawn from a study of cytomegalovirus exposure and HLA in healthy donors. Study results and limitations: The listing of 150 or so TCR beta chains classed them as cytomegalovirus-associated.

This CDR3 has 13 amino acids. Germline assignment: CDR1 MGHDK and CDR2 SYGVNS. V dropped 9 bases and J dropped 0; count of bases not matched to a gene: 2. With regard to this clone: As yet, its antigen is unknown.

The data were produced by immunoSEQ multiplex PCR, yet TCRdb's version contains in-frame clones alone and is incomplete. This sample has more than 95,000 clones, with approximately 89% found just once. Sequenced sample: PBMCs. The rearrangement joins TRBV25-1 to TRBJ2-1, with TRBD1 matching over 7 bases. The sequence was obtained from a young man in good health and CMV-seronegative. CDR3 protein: CARGQSSYNEQFF. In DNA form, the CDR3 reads TGTGCCAGGGGACAGAGCTCCTACAATGAGCAGTTCTTC.